This T cell receptor beta chain was recovered during a study of blood T cell repertoires in COVID-19. Across the study: Some COVID-19 samples were acute and others convalescent; all came from the United States, Italy and Spain.

CDR3 length: 19 amino acids. Germline V lookup: CDR1 KGHSH, CDR2 LQKENI. J was trimmed by 0 bases and V by 3 bases; bases with no gene match: 8. Assay: immunoSEQ multiplex PCR; the TCRdb copy retains only in-frame clones and omits some. This sample carries about 200,000 clones, 80% to 90% of them seen once, and the ten largest clones take roughly 7.6%. The chain recombines TRBV18 with TRBJ2-1; 13 bases match TRBD2. The sequenced material came from peripheral blood. The sequence derives from a woman aged 45-65 years with active or convalescent COVID-19. Here the CDR3 DNA reads TGTGCCAGCTCACCTAGAGTCGGACTAGCGGGAGCCTCCTACAATGAGCAGTTCTTC. Protein sequence: CASSPRVGLAGASYNEQFF.